The 28 T cell receptor beta chains reported below all come from one sample, sequenced in a study of CD8+ T cells in alopecia areata. The treatment is: oral pan-JAK inhibitor, 5-10 mg twice daily. The authors extracted RNA and reverse transcribed it into cDNA as the sequencing template. Sequencing used immunoSEQ multiplex PCR; TCRdb keeps in-frame clones, though not all of them. In the table there are 160,000 or so clones, under 70% of which are singletons. The sequences come from CD4+ T cells sorted from blood, collected at week 4, from a patient treated with tofacitinib. The receptors derive from a human donor with alopecia areata.

This clone showed up just a few times. The CDR3 loop is CASNRPGRNTIYF. In nucleotides, the CDR3 is TGCGCCAGCAATCGACCAGGGAGAAACACCATATATTTT. J is TRBJ1-3 and V is TRBV23-1; D perhaps matches TRBD1 (5 bases). TRBV23-1 carries the ORF label, with uncertain function. The CDR3 runs 13 residues. The germline V and J ends were trimmed by 7 bases and 5 bases, with 12 bases remaining between them.

This rearrangement joins TRBV30 to TRBJ2-1; no clear D gene. CDR3 length: 12 amino acids. The V gene's germline CDR1 is GTSNPN and CDR2 SVGIG (reference sequence). V was cut by 3 bases and J by 7 bases, with 10 bases left in between. The CDR3 DNA sequence: TGTGCCTGGAGAGCCTTGGTAAATGAGCAGTTCTTC. This gives the protein CAWRALVNEQFF.

The chain uses TRBV5-1 and TRBJ2-2, with 10 bases fitting TRBD1. This CDR3 spans 15 amino acids. V dropped 0 bases and J dropped 4; count of bases not matched to a gene: 0. The germline V gene has CDR1 SGHRS and CDR2 YFSETQ. Here the CDR3 DNA reads TGCGCCAGCAGCTTGGGACAGGGGGCCACCGGGGAGCTGTTTTTT. Translated, it gives CASSLGQGATGELFF.

The chain carries TRBV20-1 and TRBJ1-4; D uncertain. This CDR3 contains 11 residues. CDR1 is DFQATT, CDR2 SNEGSKA, per germline (reference sequence). V was cut by 8 bases and J by 7 bases, with 11 bases left in between. CDR3: CSWRLSEKLFF. For the CDR3, the DNA is TGCAGTTGGAGGTTAAGTGAAAAACTGTTTTTT.

V usage is TRBV25-1 and J usage is TRBJ1-6; tentatively, D is TRBD1 (6 bases). CDR1 is MGHDK and CDR2 is SYGVNS in the germline V gene. Trimming left V 6 bases short and J 8 bases short, with 11 bases between. The length of the CDR3 is 13 residues. CDR3 in amino acids: CASRQGLDSPLHF. The CDR3 DNA reads TGTGCCAGCAGACAGGGTTTGGATTCACCCCTCCACTTT.

The chain links TRBV27 to TRBJ2-7; TRBD1 aligns across 9 bases. Germline V gene lookup returns CDR1 MNHEY and CDR2 SMNVEV (reference sequence). The V and J ends lost 10 bases and 1 base, in that order; junction bases with no gene match: 5. The CDR3 extends over 13 amino acids. The CDR3 nucleotides read TGTGCCACCCGCGGGACAGGGTCCTACGAGCAGTACTTC. This gives the protein CATRGTGSYEQYF.

A few counts support this clone. J is TRBJ1-2 and V is TRBV2, with D possibly TRBD1 on 5 matching bases. The CDR3 contains 13 residues. Trimming took off 1 base at V and 3 bases at J, with 6 bases between the two ends. Germline-derived CDR1 and CDR2 are SNHLY and FYNNEI. The CDR3, as DNA: TGTGCCAGCAGTGAAGAGGGGTACTATGGCTACACCTTC. This codes for CASSEEGYYGYTF.

This clone was seen more than once but under ten times. The chain carries TRBV7-9 and TRBJ2-7; D unclear. CDR1 and CDR2 (germline): SEHNR, FQNEAQ (reference sequence). Trimming cost V 7 bases and J 1 base, with 14 bases left between them. CDR3 length: 14 residues. As DNA, the CDR3 is TGTGCCAGCATCCAACAAGGATTTTCCTACGAGCAGTACTTC. It encodes CASIQQGFSYEQYF.

This clone was picked up one time. The rearrangement links TRBV29-1 to TRBJ2-7; 10 nucleotides match TRBD1. V lost 6 bases and J lost 4; bases outside the gene matches: 9. This CDR3 contains 14 residues. The germline gives CDR1 SQVTM, CDR2 ANQGSEA. The CDR3 is CSVIGGQGVYEQYF. CDR3 DNA: TGCAGCGTCATTGGTGGACAGGGGGTATACGAGCAGTACTTC.

This chain connects TRBV7-6 to TRBJ1-1; no definite D call. This CDR3 is built from 14 residues. Germline CDR1 and CDR2: SGHVS and FNYEAQ. Deletions cut 2 bases from V and 3 bases from J, with 10 bases between. The CDR3: CASSLKNGYTEAFF. The CDR3, as DNA: TGTGCCAGCAGCTTAAAGAACGGGTACACTGAAGCTTTCTTT.

This chain joins TRBV9 and TRBJ2-6, with D uncertain. V gave up 3 bases and J gave up 1 base, with 5 bases separating them. Germline lookup yields CDR1 SGDLS and CDR2 YYNGEE. This CDR3 contains 14 residues. CDR3 in amino acids: CASSDESGANVLTF. CDR3 DNA sequence: TGTGCCAGCAGCGATGAATCTGGGGCCAACGTCCTGACTTTC.

Only a few counts were recorded for this clone. The chain carries TRBV6-6 and TRBJ2-5, with D hard to call. The CDR3 loop spans 11 amino acids. Germline lookup yields CDR1 MNHNY and CDR2 SVGAGI (reference sequence). The V and J ends lost 2 bases and 5 bases respectively, with 3 bases between them. The CDR3 is CASSYGETQYF. The CDR3 coding sequence is TGTGCCAGCAGTTACGGGGAGACCCAGTACTTC.

This rearrangement joins TRBV29-1 to TRBJ2-7; D is possibly TRBD2 (5 bases). V was pared by 0 bases and J by 5 bases, with 8 bases between. Germline V gives CDR1 SQVTM, CDR2 ANQGSEA. The CDR3 is 12 amino acids. The CDR3 nucleotides are TGCAGCGTTGAAGAATTCGGGGACGAGCAGTACTTC. Its protein product is CSVEEFGDEQYF.

The chain combines TRBV12-5 with TRBJ2-1; D is unclear. This CDR3 is built from 13 residues. The ends were cut back, 6 bases at V and 9 bases at J, with 15 bases in the middle. Per the germline V gene, CDR1 is LGHNT and CDR2 is FRNRAP. The DNA for the CDR3 is TGTGCTAGTGGCAACCTTGTCCTCCGTGAGCAGTTCTTC. Protein sequence: CASGNLVLREQFF. Using reference TRBV12-5 and TRBJ2-1 for the parts outside the CDR3, the full variable domain is DARVTQTPRHKVTEMGQEVTMRCQPILGHNTVFWYRQTMMQGLELLAYFRNRAPLDDSGMPKDRFSAEMPDATLATLKIQPSEPRDSAVYFCASGNLVLREQFFGPGTRLTVL.

This chain uses TRBV29-1 with TRBJ2-7, with TRBD1 matching 11 bases. J was trimmed by 6 bases and V by 4 bases; bases with no gene match: 5. From germline, CDR1 is SQVTM and CDR2 ANQGSEA. The CDR3 loop spans 13 amino acids. CDR3 sequence reads: CSVVDRGLVEQYF. DNA for the CDR3: TGCAGCGTTGTGGACAGGGGGCTCGTCGAGCAGTACTTC.

The gene calls are TRBV11-2 and TRBJ2-2, with 9 bases fitting TRBD1. Germline V lookup: CDR1 SGHAT, CDR2 FQNNGV. V trimming: 5 bases; J trimming: 4 bases; junction bases outside the gene matches: 5. The CDR3 totals 15 residues. This chain's CDR3 is CASSRDRAGTGELFF. The DNA of the CDR3 is TGTGCCAGCAGCCGGGACAGGGCGGGCACCGGGGAGCTGTTTTTT. The full variable domain, its missing parts supplied by reference TRBV11-2 and TRBJ2-2, is EAGVAQSPRYKIIEKRQSVAFWCNPISGHATLYWYQQILGQGPKLLIQFQNNGVVDDSQLPKDRFSAERLKGVDSTLKIQPAKLEDSAVYLCASSRDRAGTGELFFGEGSRLTVL.

The chain is built from TRBV27 and TRBJ1-2; 7 bases agree with TRBD1. The CDR3 contains 15 residues. Germline V gene data show CDR1 as MNHEY and CDR2 as SMNVEV (reference sequence). Germline trimming cut 5 bases from V and 2 bases from J; bases unmatched to any gene: 8. For the CDR3, the DNA is TGTGCCAGCAGTCCAAGGACAGGCCACAACTATGGCTACACCTTC. Translation: CASSPRTGHNYGYTF.

The chain joins TRBV7-9 to TRBJ1-6; D call uncertain. Trimming took off 5 bases at V and 7 bases at J, with 9 bases between the two ends. The CDR3 extends over 13 amino acids. CDR1 and CDR2 from the germline V gene are SEHNR and FQNEAQ (reference sequence). Written as DNA, the CDR3 is TGTGCCAGCAGCGCCCAGGAGAATTCACCCCTCCACTTT. This codes for CASSAQENSPLHF.

This chain links TRBV5-6 with TRBJ2-3, with D unresolved. Germline lookup yields CDR1 SGHDT and CDR2 YYEEEE. Trimming took off 0 bases at V and 2 bases at J, with 13 bases between the two ends. The CDR3 spans 16 residues. The CDR3 here is CASSLGLLILTDTQYF. CDR3 nucleotide sequence: TGTGCCAGCAGCTTGGGTCTACTTATTCTCACAGATACGCAGTATTTT.

This clone was detected only a few times. V is TRBV30 and J is TRBJ2-1; no reliable D call. The germline gives CDR1 GTSNPN, CDR2 SVGIG (reference sequence). Trimming removed 3 bases at V and 0 bases at J, with 9 bases between. CDR3 length: 14 residues. DNA for the CDR3: TGTGCCTGGAGGTCAGCAAGCTCCTACAATGAGCAGTTCTTC. Its protein is CAWRSASSYNEQFF.

The rearrangement links TRBV15 to TRBJ2-7; tentative D call: TRBD2 (5 bases). The germline CDR1 and CDR2 sequences are LNHNV and YYDKDF (reference sequence). With 0 bases removed from V and 6 bases from J, the gap between germline ends came to 12 bases. There are 14 residues in the CDR3. DNA of the CDR3: TGTGCCACCAGCAGAGATAACCTTGGAGGCGAGCAGTACTTC. Protein product: CATSRDNLGGEQYF.

With regard to this clone: Other DNA variants within this sample encode the same CDR3. The chain combines TRBV9 with TRBJ1-2; unclear D gene. CDR1 is SGDLS, CDR2 YYNGEE, per germline. The CDR3 contains 12 residues. V lost 2 bases to trimming and J lost 5 bases, with 7 bases between them. The CDR3 DNA reads as TGTGCCAGCAGCGTGGACGGGTATGGCTACACCTTC. Translation gives CASSVDGYGYTF.

The genes are TRBV30 and TRBJ1-2; a possible D gene is TRBD1 (6 bases). CDR3 length: 13 amino acids. CDR1 and CDR2 (germline): GTSNPN, SVGIG (reference sequence). The V gene lost 2 bases and the J gene lost 3 bases, with 10 bases spanning the gap. The CDR3 is CAWSRRGHYGYTF. DNA for the CDR3: TGTGCCTGGAGTCGCCGGGGGCACTATGGCTACACCTTC. Full variable domain (missing parts from reference TRBV30 and TRBJ1-2): SQTIHQWPATLVQPVGSPLSLECTVEGTSNPNLYWYRQAAGRGLQLLFYSVGIGQISSEVPQNLSASRPQDRQFILSSKKLLLSDSGFYLCAWSRRGHYGYTFGSGTRLTVV.

The V and J genes are TRBV5-6 and TRBJ2-6; D uncertain. The CDR3 runs to 14 residues. Germline CDR1 reads SGHDT; CDR2 reads YYEEEE. V was shortened by 4 bases and J by 0 bases, with 5 bases between the two germline ends. The CDR3 DNA is TGTGCCAGCAGCCCACTCTCTGGGGCCAACGTCCTGACTTTC. Translation gives CASSPLSGANVLTF.

This chain joins TRBV5-6 and TRBJ2-3; the D is unclear. This CDR3 contains 14 residues. The germline V gene has CDR1 SGHDT and CDR2 YYEEEE. V was cut by 0 bases and J by 7 bases, with 12 bases left in between. The CDR3 region is CASSLARTPYTQYF. CDR3 DNA sequence: TGTGCCAGCAGCTTGGCCAGGACCCCTTATACGCAGTATTTT.

Only a few counts were recorded for this clone. The genes are TRBV9 and TRBJ2-1; D might be TRBD2 (5 bases). V lost 2 bases, J lost 4 bases, and 13 bases lay in between. This CDR3 has 15 residues. Germline V gene sequence: CDR1 SGDLS, CDR2 YYNGEE. The CDR3 region has the DNA TGTGCCAGCAGCGTTGGCGGGCTTCCATACAATGAGCAGTTCTTC. This sequence encodes CASSVGGLPYNEQFF.

J is TRBJ1-6 and V is TRBV5-4; possibly TRBD1 for D (6 bases). V was cut by 0 bases and J by 7 bases, with 14 bases left in between. This CDR3 comprises 16 residues. Germline V gives CDR1 SGHNT, CDR2 YYREEE (reference sequence). CDR3 bases: TGTGCCAGCAGCTTGGTCGCGGGACAAAGGAATTCACCCCTCCACTTT. This codes for CASSLVAGQRNSPLHF.

V and J are TRBV27 and TRBJ2-7, with no clear D. Trimming removed 8 bases from V and 6 bases from J, with 8 bases in between. This CDR3 spans 10 amino acids. The germline gives CDR1 MNHEY, CDR2 SMNVEV (reference sequence). CDR3 sequence reads: CASLNLEQYF. The CDR3 DNA sequence: TGTGCCAGCTTAAACCTCGAGCAGTACTTC.